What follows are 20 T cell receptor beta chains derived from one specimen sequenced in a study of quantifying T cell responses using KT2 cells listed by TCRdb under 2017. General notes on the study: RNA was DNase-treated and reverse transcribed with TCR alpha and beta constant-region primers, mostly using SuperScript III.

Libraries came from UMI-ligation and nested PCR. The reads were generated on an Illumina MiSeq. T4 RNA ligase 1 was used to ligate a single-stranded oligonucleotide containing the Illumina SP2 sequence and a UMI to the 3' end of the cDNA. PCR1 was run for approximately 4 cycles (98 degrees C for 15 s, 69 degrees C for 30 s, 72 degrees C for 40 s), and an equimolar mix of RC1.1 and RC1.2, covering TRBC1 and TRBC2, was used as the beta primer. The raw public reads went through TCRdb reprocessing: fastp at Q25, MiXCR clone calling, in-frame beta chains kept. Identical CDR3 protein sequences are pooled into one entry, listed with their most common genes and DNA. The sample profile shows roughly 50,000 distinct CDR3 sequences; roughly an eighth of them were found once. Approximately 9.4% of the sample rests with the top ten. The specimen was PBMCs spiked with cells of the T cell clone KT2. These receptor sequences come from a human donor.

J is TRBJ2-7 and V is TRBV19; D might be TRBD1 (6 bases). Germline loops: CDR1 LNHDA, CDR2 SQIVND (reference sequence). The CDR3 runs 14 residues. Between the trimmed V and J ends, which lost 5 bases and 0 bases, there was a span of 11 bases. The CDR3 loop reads CASSFNRDSYEQYF. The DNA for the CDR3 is TGTGCCAGTAGTTTCAACAGGGACTCCTACGAGCAGTACTTC.

The CDR3 bases are TGTGCCAGCAGCAAGGGTGGGTTTCAGAGCTACACCTTC. It codes for CASSKGGFQSYTF. V and J are TRBV11-2 and TRBJ1-2, with D unclear. The CDR3 spans 13 residues. CDR1 and CDR2 (germline): SGHAT, FQNNGV. V was shortened by 5 bases and J by 9 bases, with 16 bases between the two germline ends.

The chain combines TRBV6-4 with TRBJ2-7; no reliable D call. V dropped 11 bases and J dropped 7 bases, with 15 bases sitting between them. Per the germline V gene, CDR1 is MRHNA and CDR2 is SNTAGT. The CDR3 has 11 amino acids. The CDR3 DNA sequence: TGTGCCGGCAATAGCCACCGGGAGCAGTACTTC. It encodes CAGNSHREQYF.

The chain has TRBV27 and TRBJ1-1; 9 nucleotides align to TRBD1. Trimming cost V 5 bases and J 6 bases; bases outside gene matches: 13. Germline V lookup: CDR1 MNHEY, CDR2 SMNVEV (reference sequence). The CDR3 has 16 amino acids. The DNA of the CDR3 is TGTGCCAGCAGTCCGACCGGGACAGGGAGAAGCTCTGAAGCTTTCTTT. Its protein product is CASSPTGTGRSSEAFF.

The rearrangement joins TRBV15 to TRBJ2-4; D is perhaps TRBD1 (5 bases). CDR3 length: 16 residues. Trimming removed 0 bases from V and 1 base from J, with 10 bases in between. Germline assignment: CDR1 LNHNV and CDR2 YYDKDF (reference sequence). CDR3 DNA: TGTGCCACCAGCAGAGAAGGGGCGCTCGCCAAAAACATTCAGTACTTC. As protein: CATSREGALAKNIQYF.

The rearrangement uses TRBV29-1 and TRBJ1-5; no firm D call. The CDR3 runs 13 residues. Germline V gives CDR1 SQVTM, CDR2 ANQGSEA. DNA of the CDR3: TGCAGGGATCCGGGTCCTAGCAATCAGCCCCAGCATTTT. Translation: CRDPGPSNQPQHF.

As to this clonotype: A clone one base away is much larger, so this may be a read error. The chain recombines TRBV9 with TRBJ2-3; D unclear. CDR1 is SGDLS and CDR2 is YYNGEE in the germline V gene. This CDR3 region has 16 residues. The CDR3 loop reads CVSSRSGDTNTDTQYF. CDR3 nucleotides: TGTGTCAGCAGCCGCTCCGGTGACACCAACACAGATACGCAGTATTTT.

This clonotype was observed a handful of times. This CDR3 reads CASSPSLSTDTQYF. The DNA for the CDR3 is TGTGCCAGCAGTCCCTCTTTGAGCACAGATACGCAGTATTTT. This chain connects TRBV12-3 or TRBV12-4 to TRBJ2-3; D is ambiguous. This CDR3 is 14 amino acids long. V was pared by 5 bases and J by 0 bases, with 9 bases between.

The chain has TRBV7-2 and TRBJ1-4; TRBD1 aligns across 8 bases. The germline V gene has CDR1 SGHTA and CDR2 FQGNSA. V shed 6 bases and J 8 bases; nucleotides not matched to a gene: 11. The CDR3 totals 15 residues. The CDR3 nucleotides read TGTGCCAGCAGTCCTACAGGGGGTTACCTAGAAAAACTGTTTTTT. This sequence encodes CASSPTGGYLEKLFF.

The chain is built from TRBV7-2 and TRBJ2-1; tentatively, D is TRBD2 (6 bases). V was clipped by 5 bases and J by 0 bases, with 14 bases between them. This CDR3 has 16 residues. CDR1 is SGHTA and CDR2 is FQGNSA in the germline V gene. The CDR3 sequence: CASSRRGRSSYNEQFF. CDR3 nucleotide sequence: TGTGCCAGCAGCAGGCGGGGCCGTTCCTCCTACAATGAGCAGTTCTTC.

The CDR3 loop reads CASSLAPLRTSGKTDTQYF. The CDR3 DNA is TGCGCCAGCAGCTTGGCCCCTCTTCGGACTAGCGGGAAAACAGATACGCAGTATTTT. The chain recombines TRBV5-1 with TRBJ2-3; 12 bases match TRBD2. V trimming: 0 bases; J trimming: 3 bases; junction bases outside the gene matches: 11. CDR1 and CDR2 from the germline V gene are SGHRS and YFSETQ. This CDR3 is 19 amino acids long.

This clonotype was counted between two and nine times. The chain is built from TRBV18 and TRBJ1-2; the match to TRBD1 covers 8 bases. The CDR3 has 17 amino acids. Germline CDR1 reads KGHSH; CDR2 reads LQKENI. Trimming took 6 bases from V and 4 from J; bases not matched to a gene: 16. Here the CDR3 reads CASSRREDRAGGYGYTF. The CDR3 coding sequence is TGTGCCAGCTCGCGACGTGAGGACAGGGCTGGTGGCTATGGCTACACCTTC.

The CDR3 is CASSRMTGTTDTQYF. In DNA form, the CDR3 reads TGTGCCAGCTCACGAATGACAGGTACCACAGATACGCAGTATTTT. V gene TRBV18 combines with J gene TRBJ2-3, with D tentatively TRBD1 (6 bases). The V gene's germline CDR1 is KGHSH and CDR2 LQKENI. The V end lost 4 bases, the J end lost 2 bases, and 13 bases lay between the germline ends. The length of the CDR3 is 15 residues.

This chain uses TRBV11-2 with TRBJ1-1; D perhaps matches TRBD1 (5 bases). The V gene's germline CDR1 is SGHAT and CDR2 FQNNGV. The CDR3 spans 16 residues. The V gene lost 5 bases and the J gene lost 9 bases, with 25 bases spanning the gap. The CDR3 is CASSPLYNRSNSKAFF. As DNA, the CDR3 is TGTGCCAGCAGCCCACTTTACAACAGGTCTAATTCGAAAGCTTTCTTT.

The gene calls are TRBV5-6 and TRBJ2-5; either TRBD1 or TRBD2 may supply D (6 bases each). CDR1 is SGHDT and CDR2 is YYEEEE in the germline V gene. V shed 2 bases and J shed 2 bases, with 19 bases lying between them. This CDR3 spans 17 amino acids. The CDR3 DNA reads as TGTGCCAGCAGCTTATCAATCCGGGGGCTCAGGCAAGAGACCCAGTACTTC. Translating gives CASSLSIRGLRQETQYF.

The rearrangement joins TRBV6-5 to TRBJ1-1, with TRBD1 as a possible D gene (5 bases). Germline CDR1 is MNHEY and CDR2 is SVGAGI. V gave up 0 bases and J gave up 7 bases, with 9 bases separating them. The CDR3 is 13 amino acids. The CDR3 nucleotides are TGTGCCAGCAGTTACTCGCGAACAGGTGAAGCTTTCTTT. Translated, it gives CASSYSRTGEAFF.

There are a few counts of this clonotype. The DNA for the CDR3 is TGCAGTGCTAGAAGATTTAGCGGGAGGGCCAGCACAGATACGCAGTATTTT. It codes for CSARRFSGRASTDTQYF. The chain joins TRBV20-1 to TRBJ2-3; 11 bases agree with TRBD2. From germline, CDR1 is DFQATT and CDR2 SNEGSKA (reference sequence). The CDR3 sequence is 17 residues long. V lost 2 bases and J lost 0; bases outside the gene matches: 7.

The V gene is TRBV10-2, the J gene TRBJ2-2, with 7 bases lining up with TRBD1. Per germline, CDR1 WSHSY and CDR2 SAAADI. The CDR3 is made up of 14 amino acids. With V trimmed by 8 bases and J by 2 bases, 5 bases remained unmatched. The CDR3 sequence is CASHGTDNTGELFF. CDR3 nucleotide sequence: TGCGCCAGCCACGGGACAGACAACACCGGGGAGCTGTTTTTT.

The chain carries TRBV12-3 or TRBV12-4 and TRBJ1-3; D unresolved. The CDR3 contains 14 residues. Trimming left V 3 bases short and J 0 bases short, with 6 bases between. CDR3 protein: CASSFYNSGNTIYF. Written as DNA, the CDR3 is TGTGCCAGCAGTTTTTACAACTCTGGAAACACCATATATTTT.

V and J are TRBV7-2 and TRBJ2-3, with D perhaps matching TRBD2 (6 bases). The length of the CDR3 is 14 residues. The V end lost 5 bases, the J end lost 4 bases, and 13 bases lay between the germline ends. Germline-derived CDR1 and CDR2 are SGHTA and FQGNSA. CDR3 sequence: CASSPPGLADTQYF. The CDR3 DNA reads TGTGCCAGCAGCCCCCCGGGACTGGCAGATACGCAGTATTTT.